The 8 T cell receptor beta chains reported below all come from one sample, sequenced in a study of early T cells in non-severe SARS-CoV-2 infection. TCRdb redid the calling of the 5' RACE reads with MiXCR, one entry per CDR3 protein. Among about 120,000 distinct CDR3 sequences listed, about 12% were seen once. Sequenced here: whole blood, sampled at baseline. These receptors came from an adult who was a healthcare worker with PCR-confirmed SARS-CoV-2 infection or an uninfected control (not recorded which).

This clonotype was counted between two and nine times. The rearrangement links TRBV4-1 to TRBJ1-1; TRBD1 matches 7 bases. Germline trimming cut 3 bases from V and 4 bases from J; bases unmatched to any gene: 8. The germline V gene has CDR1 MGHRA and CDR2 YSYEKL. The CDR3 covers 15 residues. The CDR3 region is CASSHLTGSGTEAFF. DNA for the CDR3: TGCGCCAGCAGCCATTTGACAGGGAGTGGCACTGAAGCTTTCTTT.

The CDR3 DNA follows: TGTGCCAGCAGTTGGTTTGAAACCTACTCTGGGGCCAACGTCCTGACTTTC. Translating gives CASSWFETYSGANVLTF. The V gene is TRBV28, the J gene TRBJ2-6; D is ambiguous. CDR1 and CDR2 (germline): MDHEN, SYDVKM. The CDR3 has 17 amino acids. Trimming stripped 4 bases from V and 0 bases from J, with 13 bases between. Full variable domain (rest looked up from reference TRBV28 and TRBJ2-6): DVKVTQSSRYLVKRTGEKVFLECVQDMDHENMFWYRQDPGLGLRLIYFSYDVKMKEKGDIPEGYSVSREKKERFSLILESASTNQTSMYLCASSWFETYSGANVLTFGAGSRLTVL.

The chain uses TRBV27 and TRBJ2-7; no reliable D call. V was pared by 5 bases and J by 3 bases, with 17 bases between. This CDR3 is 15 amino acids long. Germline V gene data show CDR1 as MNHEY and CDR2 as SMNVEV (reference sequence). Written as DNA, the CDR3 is TGTGCCAGCAGTCCCCCTCAGACCCGGAGCTACGAGCAGTACTTC. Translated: CASSPPQTRSYEQYF.

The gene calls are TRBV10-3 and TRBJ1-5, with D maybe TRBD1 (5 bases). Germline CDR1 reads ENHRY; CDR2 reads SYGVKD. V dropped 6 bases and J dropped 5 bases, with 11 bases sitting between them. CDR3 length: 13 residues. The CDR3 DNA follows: TGTGCCATCAGCGGGGCAGACGATCAGCCCCAGCATTTT. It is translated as CAISGADDQPQHF.

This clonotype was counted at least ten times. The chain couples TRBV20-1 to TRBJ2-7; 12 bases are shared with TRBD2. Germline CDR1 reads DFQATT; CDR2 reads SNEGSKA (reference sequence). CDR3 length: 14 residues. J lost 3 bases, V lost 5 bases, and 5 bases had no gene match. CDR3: CSAGGLAGFYEQYF. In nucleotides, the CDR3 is TGCAGTGCTGGAGGACTAGCGGGGTTCTACGAGCAGTACTTC.

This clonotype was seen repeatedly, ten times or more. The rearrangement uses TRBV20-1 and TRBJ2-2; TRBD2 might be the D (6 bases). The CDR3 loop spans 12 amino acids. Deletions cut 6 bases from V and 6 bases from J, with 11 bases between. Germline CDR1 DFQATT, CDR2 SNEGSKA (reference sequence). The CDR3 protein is CSASAGAGELFF. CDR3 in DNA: TGCAGTGCCTCAGCGGGCGCCGGGGAGCTGTTTTTT.

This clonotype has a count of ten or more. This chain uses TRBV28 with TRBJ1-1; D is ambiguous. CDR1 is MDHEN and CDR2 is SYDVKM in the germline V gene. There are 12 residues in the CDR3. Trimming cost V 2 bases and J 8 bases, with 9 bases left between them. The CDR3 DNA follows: TGTGCCAGCAGTTTACGAGGCGGAGAAGCTTTCTTT. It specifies CASSLRGGEAFF.

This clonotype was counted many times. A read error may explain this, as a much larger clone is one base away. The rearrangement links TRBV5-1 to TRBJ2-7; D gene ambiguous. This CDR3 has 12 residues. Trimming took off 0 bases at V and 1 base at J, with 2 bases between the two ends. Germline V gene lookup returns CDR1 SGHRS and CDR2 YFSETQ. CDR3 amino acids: CASSLVSYEQYF. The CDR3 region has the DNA TGCGCCAGCAGCTTGGTGTCCTACGAGCAGTACTTC.